The 18 T cell receptor beta chains given below trace back to one sample, sequenced in a study of blood T cell repertoires in COVID-19 (dated by TCRdb to the early 2020s). Libraries came from the immunoSEQ multiplex PCR assay. Entries here come from immuneACCESS through TCRdb and include only in-frame sequences with V and J called. Some clones fail to appear in such tables; in the studies checked, an unresolved V gene covers under half of the shortfall, and the cause of the remainder is unknown. The sample table contains about 180,000 clones; only one count was recorded for nearly 80% of them. Clones ranked in the top ten supply approximately 15% of the sample. Material for sequencing was PBMCs or T cells enriched from blood (not recorded which). These receptors originate from a man in his 60s who had been exposed to COVID-19.

This clone was seen just once. The CDR3 nucleotides are TGTGCCAGCAGCTTAGCGACTAGCGTATACCAAGAGACCCAGTACTTC. Its translation: CASSLATSVYQETQYF. This sequence joins TRBV5-8 and TRBJ2-5; 8 bases align to TRBD2. This CDR3 contains 16 residues. Trimming at V came to 2 bases and at J to 0 bases, leaving 6 bases not matched to a gene. Germline values: CDR1 SGHTS, CDR2 YDEGEE.

The gene calls are TRBV7-2 and TRBJ2-3; 13 nucleotides align to TRBD2. Germline CDR1 and CDR2: SGHTA and FQGNSA. The CDR3 is 16 amino acids. Trimming at V came to 6 bases and at J to 4 bases, leaving 7 bases not matched to a gene. CDR3 DNA sequence: TGTGCCAGCAGTTCACCGGGACTAGCGGGGTCAGATACGCAGTATTTT. It encodes CASSSPGLAGSDTQYF.

This clone was counted a few times. This chain uses TRBV2 with TRBJ2-1, with D possibly TRBD2 on 5 matching bases. Trimming removed 7 bases at V and 5 bases at J, with 21 bases between. This CDR3 has 16 amino acids. CDR1 is SNHLY, CDR2 FYNNEI, per germline. CDR3 region: CASTRDEGILNNEQFF. CDR3 DNA sequence: TGTGCCAGCACTCGAGATGAGGGAATTTTAAACAATGAGCAGTTCTTC.

This sequence joins TRBV30 and TRBJ1-5, with 7 bases fitting TRBD1. Germline CDR1 and CDR2: GTSNPN and SVGIG (reference sequence). V shed 3 bases, J shed 3 bases, and the junction held 5 bases outside the gene matches. This CDR3 has 14 residues. The CDR3 DNA is TGTGCCTGGAGCCGGGACAGCCTCAATCAGCCCCAGCATTTT. Amino acid sequence: CAWSRDSLNQPQHF.

This chain connects TRBV19 to TRBJ2-2; the match to TRBD2 covers 7 bases. The CDR3 length is 16 residues. CDR1 is LNHDA and CDR2 is SQIVND in the germline V gene (reference sequence). The V and J ends lost 3 bases and 1 base, in that order; junction bases with no gene match: 5. DNA of the CDR3: TGTGCCAGTAGTATCACAGCTAGCGGGAACACCGGGGAGCTGTTTTTT. Protein: CASSITASGNTGELFF.

V and J are TRBV5-1 and TRBJ2-2; the D is unclear. V lost 1 base to trimming and J lost 1 base, with 11 bases between them. CDR1 and CDR2 from the germline V gene are SGHRS and YFSETQ. The CDR3 sequence is 16 residues long. In nucleotides, the CDR3 is TGCGCCAGCAGCTTGAGGAGTCGTGGGAACACCGGGGAGCTGTTTTTT. The encoded protein is CASSLRSRGNTGELFF.

The rearrangement uses TRBV6-5 and TRBJ1-6, with D possibly TRBD1 on 6 matching bases. Germline-derived CDR1 and CDR2 are MNHEY and SVGAGI. Trimming removed 5 bases at V and 10 bases at J, with 18 bases between. This CDR3 spans 15 amino acids. The CDR3 is CASSPSRAGESPLHF. Here the CDR3 DNA reads TGTGCCAGCAGTCCGTCCCGAGCAGGGGAATCACCCCTCCACTTT.

The chain combines TRBV5-4 with TRBJ2-1; maybe TRBD1 (5 bases). Trimming shortened V by 3 bases and J by 1 base, and 11 bases separated the two germline ends. The CDR3 has 15 residues. CDR1 SGHNT and CDR2 YYREEE come from the germline V gene (reference sequence). The DNA of the CDR3 is TGTGCCAGCAGCTACAGACAGCTATCCTACAATGAGCAGTTCTTC. This sequence encodes CASSYRQLSYNEQFF.

The CDR3 loop is CAISGIGQGVISNEQFF. The CDR3 region has the DNA TGTGCCATCAGTGGGATCGGACAAGGGGTCATAAGCAATGAGCAGTTCTTC. The rearrangement uses TRBV10-3 and TRBJ2-1; D possibly corresponds to TRBD1 (5 bases). The V gene lost 4 bases and the J gene lost 6 bases, with 22 bases spanning the gap. Germline CDR1 and CDR2: ENHRY and SYGVKD. CDR3 length equals 17 residues.

V is TRBV19 and J is TRBJ1-3; D remains unclear. V lost 3 bases and J lost 4, with 10 bases in between. In germline, CDR1 is LNHDA, CDR2 SQIVND (reference sequence). The CDR3 extends over 14 amino acids. The chain's CDR3 is CASSITGYGNTIYF. CDR3 nucleotide sequence: TGTGCCAGTAGTATCACGGGATACGGAAACACCATATATTTT.

V and J are TRBV6-5 and TRBJ2-7; 7 bases are shared with TRBD2. V shed 6 bases and J 1 base; nucleotides not matched to a gene: 3. Germline values: CDR1 MNHEY, CDR2 SVGAGI. The CDR3 spans 13 residues. This CDR3 reads CASSSGGSYEQYF. CDR3 in DNA: TGTGCCAGCAGCTCGGGGGGTTCCTACGAGCAGTACTTC.

This clone was seen only once. The chain joins TRBV2 to TRBJ2-3; TRBD1 aligns across 7 bases. CDR1 SNHLY and CDR2 FYNNEI come from the germline V gene. The CDR3 loop spans 14 amino acids. The V segment lost 10 bases and the J segment 6 bases; nucleotides outside the gene matches: 13. DNA for the CDR3: TGTGCCACCTCGACAGGGATGCGGGCGGATACGCAGTATTTT. Its translation is CATSTGMRADTQYF.

There are a few counts of this clone. The chain couples TRBV19 to TRBJ1-1; weak D call: TRBD1 (6 bases). The CDR3 loop spans 16 amino acids. The V gene lost 4 bases and the J gene lost 0 bases, with 15 bases spanning the gap. From germline, CDR1 is LNHDA and CDR2 SQIVND (reference sequence). The CDR3 nucleotides read TGTGCCAGTAGTACCCTACAGGGTCGGATGAACACTGAAGCTTTCTTT. Protein: CASSTLQGRMNTEAFF.

The V and J genes are TRBV21-1 and TRBJ2-5; the D call of TRBD2 is as the table states it, not checked on the DNA. TRBV21-1 is a pseudogene. The CDR3 sequence is 16 residues long. CDR3 region: CASSPPKTRVKETQYF. In DNA form, the CDR3 reads TGTGCCAGCAGCCCCCCCAAAACACGGGTGAAAGAGACCCAGTACTTC.

Notes on this clone: Other DNA sequences of this sample code for an identical CDR3. This rearrangement joins TRBV10-2 to TRBJ2-7; 7 bases are shared with TRBD2. Germline trimming cut 5 bases from V and 0 bases from J; bases unmatched to any gene: 1. The CDR3 sequence is 13 residues long. Germline CDR1 is WSHSY and CDR2 is SAAADI. The CDR3 here is CASSRDYSYEQYF. The CDR3 nucleotides read TGCGCCAGCAGTCGGGACTACTCCTACGAGCAGTACTTC.

V is TRBV7-9 and J is TRBJ1-6, with 7 bases aligning to TRBD1. CDR3 size: 14 residues. The V gene end was trimmed by 4 bases and the J gene end by 6 bases; junction bases not matched to a gene: 3. Germline V CDR1 and CDR2: SEHNR, FQNEAQ (reference sequence). As DNA, the CDR3 is TGTGCCAGCAGCTCCGACAGGGTTAATTCACCCCTCCACTTT. It encodes CASSSDRVNSPLHF.

V gene TRBV20-1 combines with J gene TRBJ2-7; TRBD1 might be the D (5 bases). The CDR3 length is 11 residues. The germline CDR1 and CDR2 sequences are DFQATT and SNEGSKA (reference sequence). V shed 6 bases and J shed 0 bases, with 6 bases lying between them. The CDR3 coding sequence is TGCAGTGCCAGGGACTCCTACGAGCAGTACTTC. Translation gives CSARDSYEQYF.

On this clone: Other DNA sequences in this specimen translate into the identical CDR3. The CDR3 sequence: CASSGQVGETQYF. The CDR3 coding sequence is TGTGCCAGCAGTGGGCAGGTCGGTGAGACCCAGTACTTC. V and J are TRBV2 and TRBJ2-5, with D unclear. Germline-derived CDR1 and CDR2 are SNHLY and FYNNEI. V shed 4 bases and J shed 5 bases, with 11 bases lying between them. CDR3 length: 13 amino acids.